This T cell receptor (beta chain) was documented in a study of cytomegalovirus exposure and HLA in healthy donors. PCR was performed using 60 Vbeta and 13 Jbeta primers. Method: immunoSEQ multiplex PCR; TCRdb's copy keeps in-frame clones and lacks some. The data hold about 97,000 clones, with over 70% observed a single time. The CDR3 contains 14 residues. Trimming took 4 bases from V and 2 from J, leaving 11 bases between them. Looked up from germline, CDR1 is SEHNR and CDR2 is FQNEAQ (reference sequence). V gene TRBV7-9 combines with J gene TRBJ1-2; D gene unclear. The clonotype originates from a man between 50 and 59 years old in good health and CMV-seronegative. The material sequenced was PBMCs. For the CDR3, the DNA is TGTGCCAGCAGCTATCGGGAGGCGAACTATGGCTACACCTTC. Translation gives CASSYREANYGYTF.